The source of this T cell receptor (beta chain) is a study of blood T cell repertoires in COVID-19. Background on the study: The origin of the acute and convalescent COVID-19 samples was the United States, Italy and Spain.

Clones were read by immunoSEQ multiplex PCR, and TCRdb kept only the in-frame ones, dropping some. Of 95,000 to 150,000 clones in the sample, 85% to 90% are singletons; the top ten hold roughly 4%. This CDR3 is built from 14 residues. Per the germline V gene, CDR1 is MDHEN and CDR2 is SYDVKM. The V end was cut by 4 bases, the J end by 2 bases, with 9 bases between. Those enrolled in Seattle joined during active infection and were followed longitudinally afterward. This sequence joins TRBV28 and TRBJ1-5; TRBD1 is a possible D gene (6 bases). Input material: peripheral blood. The TCR sequence derives from a woman aged 55-69 years with COVID-19, enrolled during active disease. CDR3 sequence: CASSSQGGNQPQHF. The CDR3 nucleotides are TGTGCCAGCAGTTCACAGGGAGGCAATCAGCCCCAGCATTTT.